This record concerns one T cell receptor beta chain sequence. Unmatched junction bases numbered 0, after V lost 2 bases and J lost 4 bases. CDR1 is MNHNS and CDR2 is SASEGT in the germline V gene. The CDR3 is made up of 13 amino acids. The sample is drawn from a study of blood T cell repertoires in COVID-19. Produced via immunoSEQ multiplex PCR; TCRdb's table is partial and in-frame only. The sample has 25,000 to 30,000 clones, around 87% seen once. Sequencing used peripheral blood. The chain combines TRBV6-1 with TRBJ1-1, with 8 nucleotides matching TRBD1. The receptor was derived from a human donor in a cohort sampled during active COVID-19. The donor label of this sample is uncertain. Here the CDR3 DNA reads TGTGCCAGCAGTGAACAGGGGGCCACTGAAGCTTTCTTT. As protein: CASSEQGATEAFF.